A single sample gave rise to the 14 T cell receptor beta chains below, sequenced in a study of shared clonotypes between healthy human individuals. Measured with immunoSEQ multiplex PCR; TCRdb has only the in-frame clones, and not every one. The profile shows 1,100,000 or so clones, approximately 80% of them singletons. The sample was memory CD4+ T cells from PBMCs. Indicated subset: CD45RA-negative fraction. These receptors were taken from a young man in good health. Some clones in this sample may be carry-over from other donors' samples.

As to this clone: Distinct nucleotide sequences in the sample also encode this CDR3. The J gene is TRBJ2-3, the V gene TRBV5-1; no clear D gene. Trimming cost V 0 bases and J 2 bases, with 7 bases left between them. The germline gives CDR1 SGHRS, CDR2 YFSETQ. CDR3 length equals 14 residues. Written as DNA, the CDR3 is TGCGCCAGCAGCTTGGACCCTGTCACAGATACGCAGTATTTT. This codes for CASSLDPVTDTQYF.

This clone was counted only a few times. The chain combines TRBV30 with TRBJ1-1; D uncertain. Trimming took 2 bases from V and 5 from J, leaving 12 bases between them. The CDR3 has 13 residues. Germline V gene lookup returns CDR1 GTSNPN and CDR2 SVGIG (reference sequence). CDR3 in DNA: TGTGCCTGGAGTTCCTTCTCGGGAACTGAAGCTTTCTTT. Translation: CAWSSFSGTEAFF.

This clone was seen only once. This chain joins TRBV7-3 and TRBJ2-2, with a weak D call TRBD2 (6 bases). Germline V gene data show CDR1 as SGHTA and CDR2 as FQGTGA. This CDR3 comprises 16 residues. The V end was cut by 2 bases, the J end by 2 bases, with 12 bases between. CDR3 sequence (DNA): TGTGCCAGCAGCTTAGTTTCTACTAGCAACACCGGGGAGCTGTTTTTT. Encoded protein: CASSLVSTSNTGELFF.

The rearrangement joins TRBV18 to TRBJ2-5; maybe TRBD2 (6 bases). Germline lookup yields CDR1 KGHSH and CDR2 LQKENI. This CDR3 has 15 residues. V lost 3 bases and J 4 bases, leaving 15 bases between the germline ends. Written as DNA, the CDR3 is TGTGCCAGCTCACCCCTTCAGGCGGGAACAGAGACCCAGTACTTC. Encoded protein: CASSPLQAGTETQYF.

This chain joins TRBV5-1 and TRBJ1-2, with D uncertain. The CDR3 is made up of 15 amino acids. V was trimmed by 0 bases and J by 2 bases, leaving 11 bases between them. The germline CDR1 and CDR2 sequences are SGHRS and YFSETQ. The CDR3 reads CASSLDGLTNYGYTF. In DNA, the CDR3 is TGCGCCAGCAGCTTGGACGGGCTAACGAACTATGGCTACACCTTC.

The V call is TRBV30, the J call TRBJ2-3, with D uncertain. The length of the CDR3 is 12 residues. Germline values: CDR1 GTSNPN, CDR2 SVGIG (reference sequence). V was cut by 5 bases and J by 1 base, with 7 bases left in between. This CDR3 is CAWGSGTDTQYF. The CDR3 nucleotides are TGTGCCTGGGGTTCCGGCACAGATACGCAGTATTTT.

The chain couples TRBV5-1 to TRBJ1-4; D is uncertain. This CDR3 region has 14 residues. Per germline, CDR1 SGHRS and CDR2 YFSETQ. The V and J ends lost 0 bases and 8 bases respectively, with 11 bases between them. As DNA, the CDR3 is TGCGCCAGCAGCTTGGGAGCTTTTGGGGAAAAACTGTTTTTT. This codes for CASSLGAFGEKLFF.

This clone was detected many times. CDR3 coding DNA: TGTGCCAGCATCCCCCGGGTTAACCAAGAGACCCAGTACTTC. The encoded protein is CASIPRVNQETQYF. J is TRBJ2-5 and V is TRBV6-6, with D unclear. The CDR3 is 14 amino acids. V lost 7 bases to trimming and J lost 0 bases, with 12 bases between them. Germline V gene lookup returns CDR1 MNHNY and CDR2 SVGAGI (reference sequence).

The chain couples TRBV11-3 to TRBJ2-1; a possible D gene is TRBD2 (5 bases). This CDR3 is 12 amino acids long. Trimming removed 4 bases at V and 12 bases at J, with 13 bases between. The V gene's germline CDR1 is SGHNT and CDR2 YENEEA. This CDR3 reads CASSSRSEGQFF. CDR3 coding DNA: TGTGCCAGCAGCTCCCGGTCAGAGGGGCAGTTCTTC.

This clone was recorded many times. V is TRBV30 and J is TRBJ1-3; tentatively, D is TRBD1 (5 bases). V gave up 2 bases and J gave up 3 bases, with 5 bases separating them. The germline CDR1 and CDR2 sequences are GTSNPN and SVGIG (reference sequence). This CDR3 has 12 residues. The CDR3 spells CAWSTGGNTIYF. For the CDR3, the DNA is TGTGCCTGGAGTACAGGTGGAAACACCATATATTTT.

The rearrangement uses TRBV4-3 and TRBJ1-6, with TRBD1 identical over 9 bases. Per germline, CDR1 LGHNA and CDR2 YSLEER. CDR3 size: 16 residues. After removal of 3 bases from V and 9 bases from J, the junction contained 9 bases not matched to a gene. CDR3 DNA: TGCGCCAGCAGCCATGAACCGGGACAGGGCGCTTCACCCCTCCACTTT. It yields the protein CASSHEPGQGASPLHF.

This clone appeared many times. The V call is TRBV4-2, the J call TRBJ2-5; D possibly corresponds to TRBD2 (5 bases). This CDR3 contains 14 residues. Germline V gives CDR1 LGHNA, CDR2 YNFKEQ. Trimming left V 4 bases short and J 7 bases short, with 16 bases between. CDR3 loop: CASSLSGSGVTQYF. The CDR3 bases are TGTGCCAGCAGCCTCTCGGGCTCCGGGGTGACCCAGTACTTC.

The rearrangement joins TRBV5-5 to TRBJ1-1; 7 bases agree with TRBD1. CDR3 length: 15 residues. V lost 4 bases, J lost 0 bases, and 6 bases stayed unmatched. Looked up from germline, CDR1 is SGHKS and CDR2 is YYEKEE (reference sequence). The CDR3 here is CASSIQGTMNTEAFF. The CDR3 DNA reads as TGTGCCAGCAGCATACAGGGGACGATGAACACTGAAGCTTTCTTT.

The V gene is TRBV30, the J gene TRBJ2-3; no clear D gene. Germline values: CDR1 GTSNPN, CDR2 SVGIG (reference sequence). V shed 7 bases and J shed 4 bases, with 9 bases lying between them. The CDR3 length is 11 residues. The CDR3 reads CALKQADTQYF. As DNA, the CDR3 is TGTGCCTTGAAACAAGCAGATACGCAGTATTTT. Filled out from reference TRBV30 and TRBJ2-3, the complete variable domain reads SQTIHQWPATLVQPVGSPLSLECTVEGTSNPNLYWYRQAAGRGLQLLFYSVGIGQISSEVPQNLSASRPQDRQFILSSKKLLLSDSGFYLCALKQADTQYFGPGTRLTVL.